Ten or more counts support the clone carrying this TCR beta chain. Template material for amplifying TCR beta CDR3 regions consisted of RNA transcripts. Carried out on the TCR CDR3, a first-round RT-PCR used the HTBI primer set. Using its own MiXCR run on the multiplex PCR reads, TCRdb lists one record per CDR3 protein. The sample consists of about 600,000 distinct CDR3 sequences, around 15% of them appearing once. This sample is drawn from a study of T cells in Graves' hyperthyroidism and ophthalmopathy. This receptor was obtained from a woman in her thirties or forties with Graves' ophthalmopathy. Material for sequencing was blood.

The CDR3 DNA reads TGCGCCAGCAGGAGGTGGGGGAATACTGAAGCTTTCTTT. It translates to CASRRWGNTEAFF. V is TRBV5-1 and J is TRBJ1-1; D is perhaps TRBD1 (5 bases). Germline V gene data show CDR1 as SGHRS and CDR2 as YFSETQ. The CDR3 spans 13 residues. V gave up 5 bases and J gave up 5 bases, with 13 bases separating them.